The 6 T cell receptor beta chains below all came from one sample that was sequenced in a study of cytomegalovirus exposure and HLA in healthy donors. The repertoire was sequenced with immunoSEQ multiplex PCR; TCRdb's copy has only in-frame clones and lacks some. The data hold roughly 330,000 clones, with roughly 87% observed a single time. The sequenced sample consisted of PBMCs. These receptors were obtained from a woman aged 25 to 39 in good health and CMV-seropositive.

This rearrangement joins TRBV15 to TRBJ2-7; 11 bases line up with TRBD2. V trimming: 3 bases; J trimming: 5 bases; junction bases outside the gene matches: 3. Germline loops: CDR1 LNHNV, CDR2 YYDKDF (reference sequence). The CDR3 totals 14 residues. CDR3 coding DNA: TGTGCCACCAGCAGCGGGACTAGCGGCGACGAGCAGTACTTC. It specifies CATSSGTSGDEQYF.

This sequence joins TRBV30 and TRBJ1-1; no clear D. V was shortened by 0 bases and J by 1 base, with 6 bases between the two germline ends. The CDR3 has 13 residues. The V gene's germline CDR1 is GTSNPN and CDR2 SVGIG (reference sequence). CDR3: CAWSVGPNTEAFF. CDR3 DNA: TGTGCCTGGAGTGTAGGACCGAACACTGAAGCTTTCTTT.

The chain employs TRBV6-6 and TRBJ2-1; 11 bases are a match to TRBD1. The CDR3 contains 15 residues. The junction had 3 bases not matched to a gene; V was cut back by 2 bases and J by 6 bases. Germline V CDR1 and CDR2: MNHNY, SVGAGI (reference sequence). DNA for the CDR3: TGTGCCAGCAGTTACACCGGGACAGGGGGCAATGAGCAGTTCTTC. It specifies CASSYTGTGGNEQFF.

The chain has TRBV5-4 and TRBJ2-2; perhaps TRBD2 as D (6 bases). The ends were cut back, 6 bases at V and 4 bases at J, with 13 bases in the middle. The CDR3 has 14 residues. Germline V gene lookup returns CDR1 SGHNT and CDR2 YYREEE (reference sequence). CDR3 sequence reads: CASTLRRGTGELFF. CDR3 in DNA: TGTGCCAGCACCCTCAGGAGGGGCACCGGGGAGCTGTTTTTT. Complete variable domain (other parts from reference TRBV5-4 and TRBJ2-2): ETGVTQSPTHLIKTRGQQVTLRCSSQSGHNTVSWYQQALGQGPQFIFQYYREEENGRGNFPPRFSGLQFPNYSSELNVNALELDDSALYLCASTLRRGTGELFFGEGSRLTVL.

V is TRBV28 and J is TRBJ2-6; D gene uncertain. The CDR3 is 15 residues long. The V gene lost 6 bases and the J gene lost 1 base, with 10 bases spanning the gap. Looked up from germline, CDR1 is MDHEN and CDR2 is SYDVKM. CDR3 amino acids: CASRLTASGANVLTF. CDR3 coding DNA: TGTGCCAGCAGGCTTACAGCTTCTGGGGCCAACGTCCTGACTTTC.

V and J are TRBV15 and TRBJ2-3; a weak D match, TRBD2 (5 bases). V lost 5 bases to trimming and J lost 0 bases, with 12 bases between them. The CDR3 is made up of 15 amino acids. Germline CDR1 LNHNV, CDR2 YYDKDF (reference sequence). The CDR3 DNA reads as TGTGCCACCAGCGCCGGACTTACTAGCACAGATACGCAGTATTTT. Translated, it gives CATSAGLTSTDTQYF.